These 22 T cell receptor beta chains were all obtained from the same sample, sequenced in a study of shared clonotypes between healthy human individuals. Method: immunoSEQ multiplex PCR; TCRdb's copy keeps in-frame clones and lacks some. This sample has about 2.5 million clones; around 92% occur once, and the top ten carry approximately 0.4%. Sequenced sample: naive CD4+ T cells from PBMCs. The sample's subset: CD45RA+ positively selected. Receptors originate from a young man in good health. Some clones in this sample may be carry-over from other donors' samples.

V is TRBV6-6 and J is TRBJ2-7; weak D call: TRBD2 (6 bases). The CDR3 loop spans 14 amino acids. The V gene's germline CDR1 is MNHNY and CDR2 SVGAGI (reference sequence). V lost 6 bases, J lost 4 bases, and 16 bases lay in between. CDR3 DNA: TGTGCCAGCAGCCCATCCGTCGGGACTTACGAGCAGTACTTC. It yields the protein CASSPSVGTYEQYF.

V usage is TRBV6-1 and J usage is TRBJ2-1, with 8 bases that match TRBD2. The CDR3 is made up of 15 amino acids. The V segment lost 3 bases and the J segment 0 bases; nucleotides outside the gene matches: 1. Per germline, CDR1 MNHNS and CDR2 SASEGT. The CDR3 loop reads CASSDAGGSYNEQFF. Here the CDR3 DNA reads TGTGCCAGCAGTGATGCGGGGGGCTCCTACAATGAGCAGTTCTTC.

Concerning this clone itself: The sample has other DNA sequences that encode this CDR3 too. The chain is built from TRBV11-3 and TRBJ2-1; TRBD2 agrees at 10 bases. The CDR3 has 15 residues. V lost 4 bases and J lost 0; bases outside the gene matches: 0. Germline values: CDR1 SGHNT, CDR2 YENEEA. The CDR3 coding sequence is TGTGCCAGCAGCTCTAGCGGGAGCTCCTACAATGAGCAGTTCTTC. This gives the protein CASSSSGSSYNEQFF. Full variable domain (rest looked up from reference TRBV11-3 and TRBJ2-1): EAGVVQSPRYKIIEKKQPVAFWCNPISGHNTLYWYLQNLGQGPELLIRYENEEAVDDSQLPKDRFSAERLKGVDSTLKIQPAELGDSAVYLCASSSSGSSYNEQFFGPGTRLTVL.

V usage is TRBV10-1 and J usage is TRBJ2-5; D is unclear. The CDR3 runs 13 residues. V gave up 5 bases and J gave up 5 bases, with 12 bases separating them. The V gene's germline CDR1 is WNHNN and CDR2 SYGVQD (reference sequence). The CDR3 protein is CASSQLIGETQYF. The CDR3 nucleotides read TGCGCCAGCAGTCAGTTAATAGGCGAGACCCAGTACTTC.

This clone was observed a handful of times. This chain connects TRBV4-2 to TRBJ2-2, with no clear D. This CDR3 has 14 amino acids. Between the trimmed V and J ends, which lost 7 bases and 5 bases, there was a span of 14 bases. The germline gives CDR1 LGHNA, CDR2 YNFKEQ. CDR3 sequence reads: CASTYRAETGELFF. The CDR3 DNA reads TGTGCCAGCACGTATCGGGCGGAGACCGGGGAGCTGTTTTTT.

The V call is TRBV27, the J call TRBJ2-3; possible D gene TRBD2, 6 bases. The CDR3 sequence is 16 residues long. Per the germline V gene, CDR1 is MNHEY and CDR2 is SMNVEV (reference sequence). The V end lost 7 bases, the J end lost 0 bases, and 17 bases lay between the germline ends. The CDR3 sequence is CASTRREPRSTDTQYF. CDR3 in DNA: TGTGCCAGCACCCGGAGGGAGCCCCGTAGCACAGATACGCAGTATTTT.

V gene TRBV6-1 combines with J gene TRBJ2-4, with 8 bases matching TRBD1. This CDR3 contains 15 residues. V lost 4 bases and J lost 7; bases outside the gene matches: 9. Germline CDR1 and CDR2: MNHNS and SASEGT. The CDR3 loop reads CASSGQGLANNIQYF. The CDR3 region has the DNA TGTGCCAGCAGTGGACAGGGGTTGGCTAATAACATTCAGTACTTC.

This sequence joins TRBV7-2 and TRBJ1-1; TRBD1 is a possible D gene (5 bases). CDR1 SGHTA and CDR2 FQGNSA come from the germline V gene. The CDR3 runs to 15 residues. The V and J ends lost 5 bases and 4 bases respectively, with 17 bases between them. CDR3 DNA sequence: TGTGCCAGCAGCCCCTATTTGGGGGGGAGCACTGAAGCTTTCTTT. As protein: CASSPYLGGSTEAFF.

The chain carries TRBV5-1 and TRBJ2-2; D might be TRBD1 (5 bases). This CDR3 is built from 13 residues. V was cut by 0 bases and J by 9 bases, with 9 bases left in between. CDR1 and CDR2 from the germline V gene are SGHRS and YFSETQ. This chain's CDR3 is CASSLARVRELFF. The CDR3 bases are TGCGCCAGCAGCTTGGCCAGGGTCAGGGAGCTGTTTTTT.

The chain recombines TRBV7-2 with TRBJ1-2; perhaps TRBD1 as D (5 bases). The CDR3 is 11 amino acids. Germline CDR1 reads SGHTA; CDR2 reads FQGNSA. Trimming removed 5 bases from V and 14 bases from J, with 15 bases in between. CDR3 loop: CASSLGGNQTF. CDR3 in DNA: TGTGCCAGCAGCCTGGGGGGGAATCAGACCTTC. Together with reference TRBV7-2 and TRBJ1-2, the CDR3 gives the full variable domain: GAGVSQSPSNKVTEKGKDVELRCDPISGHTALYWYRQSLGQGLEFLIYFQGNSAPDKSGLPSDRFSAERTGGSVSTLTIQRTQQEDSAVYLCASSLGGNQTFGSGTRLTVV.

The chain joins TRBV28 to TRBJ2-7, with a weak D call TRBD1 (6 bases). Trimming cost V 2 bases and J 3 bases, with 14 bases left between them. The CDR3 has 15 amino acids. Germline values: CDR1 MDHEN, CDR2 SYDVKM. The CDR3 sequence: CASSLRSGDLYEQYF. The CDR3 nucleotides are TGTGCCAGCAGTTTAAGGTCAGGGGACCTCTACGAGCAGTACTTC.

A word on this clone: This specimen includes other DNA sequences encoding the same CDR3. The gene calls are TRBV18 and TRBJ1-2, with TRBD1 matching 7 bases. The trim removed 6 bases at V and 2 bases at J, leaving 3 bases unmatched. Germline V gene sequence: CDR1 KGHSH, CDR2 LQKENI. The CDR3 consists of 13 residues. The CDR3 here is CASSPDRNYGYTF. CDR3 in DNA: TGTGCCAGCTCCCCGGACAGGAACTATGGCTACACCTTC.

The chain joins TRBV18 to TRBJ2-7; D might be TRBD1 (6 bases). The CDR3 is made up of 14 amino acids. Germline V CDR1 and CDR2: KGHSH, LQKENI. V lost 7 bases, J lost 0 bases, and 13 bases lay in between. The CDR3 DNA follows: TGTGCCAGCTTACCGGACAGAGACTCCTACGAGCAGTACTTC. This codes for CASLPDRDSYEQYF.

The chain joins TRBV6-1 to TRBJ2-1, with D perhaps matching TRBD2 (6 bases). Deletions cut 3 bases from V and 4 bases from J, with 16 bases between. Germline-derived CDR1 and CDR2 are MNHNS and SASEGT. This CDR3 region has 16 residues. The CDR3 loop is CASSETRPRLYNEQFF. The DNA for the CDR3 is TGTGCCAGCAGTGAGACTAGACCACGTTTATACAATGAGCAGTTCTTC.

For this clone: The same CDR3 is also encoded by other DNA sequences in this sample. The chain combines TRBV19 with TRBJ2-1; weak D call: TRBD2 (5 bases). Germline assignment: CDR1 LNHDA and CDR2 SQIVND (reference sequence). CDR3 length: 15 amino acids. V lost 2 bases and J lost 0, with 8 bases in between. In DNA, the CDR3 is TGTGCCAGTAGTATAACGGGGAGCTCCTACAATGAGCAGTTCTTC. It codes for CASSITGSSYNEQFF.

This rearrangement joins TRBV18 to TRBJ2-1; a possible D gene is TRBD2 (6 bases). The V end was cut by 3 bases, the J end by 0 bases, with 12 bases between. The CDR3 covers 16 residues. CDR1 is KGHSH, CDR2 LQKENI, per germline. The CDR3 DNA reads TGTGCCAGCTCACCGGACTGGGGAGGCTCCTACAATGAGCAGTTCTTC. This encodes CASSPDWGGSYNEQFF.

The chain couples TRBV25-1 to TRBJ2-2; possibly TRBD1 for D (6 bases). The germline V gene has CDR1 MGHDK and CDR2 SYGVNS. The CDR3 has 18 amino acids. The V end lost 6 bases, the J end lost 2 bases, and 22 bases lay between the germline ends. CDR3 residues: CASSGLQGRHLNTGELFF. DNA for the CDR3: TGTGCCAGCAGCGGTTTACAGGGACGACACTTAAACACCGGGGAGCTGTTTTTT.

V usage is TRBV7-2 and J usage is TRBJ2-1; 7 bases line up with TRBD2. With 2 bases clipped from V and 3 bases from J, the junction kept 4 bases outside the gene matches. Per the germline V gene, CDR1 is SGHTA and CDR2 is FQGNSA. The CDR3 has 15 residues. The CDR3 here is CASSLFPGGYNEQFF. CDR3 sequence (DNA): TGTGCCAGCAGCTTATTTCCGGGAGGCTACAATGAGCAGTTCTTC. The complete variable domain, with remaining parts taken from reference TRBV7-2 and TRBJ2-1, reads GAGVSQSPSNKVTEKGKDVELRCDPISGHTALYWYRQSLGQGLEFLIYFQGNSAPDKSGLPSDRFSAERTGGSVSTLTIQRTQQEDSAVYLCASSLFPGGYNEQFFGPGTRLTVL.

The rearrangement uses TRBV29-1 and TRBJ2-5; tentatively, D is TRBD1 (5 bases). Judging by the DNA end, TRBJ2-7 fits better; the J call may be wrong. Germline CDR1 SQVTM, CDR2 ANQGSEA. CDR3 length: 15 amino acids. The CDR3 DNA reads TGCAGCGCCCGACCAGGGCCACCAACTTCCTACGAGCAGTACTTC. Amino acids: CSARPGPPTSYEQYF.

This rearrangement joins TRBV30 to TRBJ1-6; 7 bases fit TRBD1. The ends lost 3 bases at V and 7 bases at J; junction bases unmatched: 3. Germline lookup yields CDR1 GTSNPN and CDR2 SVGIG (reference sequence). The CDR3 has 13 amino acids. CDR3: CAWRGGSNSPLHF. In nucleotides, the CDR3 is TGTGCCTGGAGAGGGGGCAGCAATTCACCCCTCCACTTT.

V usage is TRBV6-1 and J usage is TRBJ2-7; perhaps TRBD1 as D (7 bases). The germline V gene has CDR1 MNHNS and CDR2 SASEGT. V was pared by 3 bases and J by 4 bases, with 16 bases between. The CDR3 loop spans 15 amino acids. DNA for the CDR3: TGTGCCAGCAGTGACTATGGCAGGGGGGCATACGAGCAGTACTTC. It encodes CASSDYGRGAYEQYF.

The rearrangement uses TRBV27 and TRBJ2-6, with no clear D. Germline CDR1 is MNHEY and CDR2 is SMNVEV (reference sequence). V was cut by 5 bases and J by 2 bases, with 10 bases left in between. The CDR3 runs to 15 residues. CDR3 sequence: CASSHTWAGANVLTF. The CDR3 DNA reads as TGTGCCAGCAGTCACACATGGGCTGGGGCCAACGTCCTGACTTTC.